A single sample gave rise to the 30 T cell receptor beta chains below, sequenced in a study of CD8 T cells in Susac syndrome. Random hexamers served to reverse transcribe about 0.45 to 1 ug RNA. MiXCR was run by TCRdb on the immunoSEQ multiplex PCR reads, yielding one entry per CDR3 protein. The sample lists about 290,000 distinct CDR3 sequences, over 75% occurring once. The sequencing sample was made of CD8+ T cells from PBMCs. All receptors derive from a human donor with multiple sclerosis.

The CDR3 here is CASSETTDPGDYEQYF. CDR3 nucleotides: TGTGCCAGCAGTGAAACCACCGATCCTGGGGACTACGAGCAGTACTTC. V and J are TRBV6-1 and TRBJ2-7; D is undetermined. V gave up 2 bases and J gave up 3 bases, with 17 bases separating them. The germline V gene encodes CDR1 MNHNS and CDR2 SASEGT. The CDR3 is made up of 16 amino acids.

This sequence joins TRBV29-1 and TRBJ2-3; perhaps TRBD1 as D (5 bases). This CDR3 is 14 amino acids long. The germline V and J ends were trimmed by 0 bases and 6 bases, with 13 bases remaining between them. Per the germline V gene, CDR1 is SQVTM and CDR2 is ANQGSEA. CDR3 protein: CSVEDPQKGDTQYF. CDR3 nucleotide sequence: TGCAGCGTTGAAGACCCCCAAAAGGGGGATACGCAGTATTTT.

The chain joins TRBV6-5 to TRBJ1-5; 8 positions match TRBD1. The CDR3 is 15 amino acids. V lost 6 bases, J lost 4 bases, and 8 bases stayed unmatched. The germline V gene encodes CDR1 MNHEY and CDR2 SVGAGI. The CDR3 DNA follows: TGTGCCAGCAGCTCCGACAGGGGAGGGAATCAGCCCCAGCATTTT. It specifies CASSSDRGGNQPQHF.

This sequence joins TRBV6-2 or TRBV6-3 and TRBJ2-3, with D uncertain. This CDR3 has 15 amino acids. Germline CDR1 and CDR2: MNHEY and SVGEGT. Deletions cut 0 bases from V and 0 bases from J, with 7 bases between. CDR3 sequence: CASSYSIWSTDTQYF. CDR3 nucleotide sequence: TGTGCCAGCAGTTACTCGATCTGGAGCACAGATACGCAGTATTTT.

The gene calls are TRBV7-9 and TRBJ2-5; TRBD1 agrees at 9 bases. V was pared by 5 bases and J by 5 bases, with 9 bases of the junction left unmatched. Germline CDR1 reads SEHNR; CDR2 reads FQNEAQ (reference sequence). The CDR3 length is 15 residues. The CDR3 spells CASSPTGTGFETQYF. CDR3 nucleotides: TGTGCCAGCAGCCCTACCGGGACAGGGTTCGAGACCCAGTACTTC.

The J gene is TRBJ1-5, the V gene TRBV7-2; 8 nucleotides align to TRBD1. This CDR3 region has 18 residues. Germline V gene sequence: CDR1 SGHTA, CDR2 FQGNSA. With 4 bases clipped from V and 1 base from J, the junction kept 12 bases outside the gene matches. The DNA for the CDR3 is TGTGCCAGCAGCTCCTCGACAGGGGCCGGCGCGAGCAATCAGCCCCAGCATTTT. Translating it yields CASSSSTGAGASNQPQHF.

J is TRBJ2-3 and V is TRBV9, with D hard to call. In germline, CDR1 is SGDLS, CDR2 YYNGEE. The CDR3 loop spans 16 amino acids. Trimming took off 3 bases at V and 5 bases at J, with 19 bases between the two ends. CDR3 sequence (DNA): TGTGCCAGCAGCGCCCGGTCTACCGGAGAACTAGATACGCAGTATTTT. Translated, it gives CASSARSTGELDTQYF.

This chain connects TRBV27 to TRBJ2-2; TRBD1 aligns across 7 bases. CDR1 and CDR2 (germline): MNHEY, SMNVEV (reference sequence). The CDR3 spans 14 residues. V was pared by 7 bases and J by 2 bases, with 4 bases of the junction left unmatched. The CDR3 loop reads CASKGQDNTGELFF. CDR3 coding DNA: TGTGCCAGCAAAGGACAGGATAACACCGGGGAGCTGTTTTTT.

The CDR3 DNA is TGCAGCGTTCAAACAGGAAACTCCTACGAGCAGTACTTC. It codes for CSVQTGNSYEQYF. The chain couples TRBV29-1 to TRBJ2-7; TRBD1 is a possible D gene (5 bases). Germline-derived CDR1 and CDR2 are SQVTM and ANQGSEA. The germline V and J ends were trimmed by 5 bases and 0 bases, with 11 bases remaining between them. The CDR3 loop spans 13 amino acids.

The chain combines TRBV27 with TRBJ2-3; D ambiguous. Trimming removed 5 bases from V and 2 bases from J, with 14 bases in between. The germline gives CDR1 MNHEY, CDR2 SMNVEV (reference sequence). The CDR3 is 15 amino acids. Here the CDR3 reads CASSTRLFPTDTQYF. The CDR3 DNA reads as TGTGCCAGCAGTACCCGACTTTTTCCCACAGATACGCAGTATTTT.

Here the CDR3 DNA reads TGTGCCAGCAGTTGGATAGCCGGGAGCTCCTACAATGAGCAGTTCTTC. Translation gives CASSWIAGSSYNEQFF. The chain recombines TRBV27 with TRBJ2-1; D perhaps matches TRBD2 (6 bases). Deletions cut 4 bases from V and 0 bases from J, with 13 bases between. The germline V gene encodes CDR1 MNHEY and CDR2 SMNVEV (reference sequence). The CDR3 loop spans 16 amino acids.

V and J are TRBV24-1 and TRBJ1-5; D remains unclear. The germline gives CDR1 KGHDR, CDR2 SFDVKD. This CDR3 spans 15 amino acids. Trimming left V 3 bases short and J 0 bases short, with 8 bases between. CDR3 bases: TGTGCCACCAGTGATCCGACTGATAGCAATCAGCCCCAGCATTTT. This codes for CATSDPTDSNQPQHF.

The rearrangement uses TRBV4-1 and TRBJ1-1; D call uncertain. Trimming removed 0 bases at V and 5 bases at J, with 13 bases between. Germline V gene data show CDR1 as MGHRA and CDR2 as YSYEKL. This CDR3 is built from 15 residues. CDR3 DNA sequence: TGCGCCAGCAGCCAAGATGCGGGGTCCGGGACTGAAGCTTTCTTT. Its translation is CASSQDAGSGTEAFF.

This chain joins TRBV28 and TRBJ2-7; perhaps TRBD2 as D (5 bases). The length of the CDR3 is 15 residues. Per germline, CDR1 MDHEN and CDR2 SYDVKM. The V gene lost 3 bases and the J gene lost 2 bases, with 14 bases spanning the gap. The chain's CDR3 is CASSFGLLGTYEQYF. CDR3 nucleotide sequence: TGTGCCAGCAGTTTTGGACTTCTGGGAACCTACGAGCAGTACTTC.

The rearrangement links TRBV27 to TRBJ2-7, with D unclear. Germline CDR1 reads MNHEY; CDR2 reads SMNVEV (reference sequence). Trimming left V 0 bases short and J 1 base short, with 7 bases between. This CDR3 has 14 amino acids. The CDR3 reads CASSLSGNSYEQYF. CDR3 sequence (DNA): TGTGCCAGCAGTTTATCCGGCAATTCCTACGAGCAGTACTTC.

V and J are TRBV9 and TRBJ2-3, with TRBD2 as a possible D gene (5 bases). V was clipped by 1 base and J by 2 bases, with 14 bases between them. CDR1 and CDR2 (germline): SGDLS, YYNGEE. This CDR3 has 16 residues. CDR3 coding DNA: TGTGCCAGCAGCGTAACGAGGGTAGGAGACACAGATACGCAGTATTTT. This gives the protein CASSVTRVGDTDTQYF.

This rearrangement joins TRBV28 to TRBJ2-7, with D hard to call. The V end was cut by 6 bases, the J end by 3 bases, with 9 bases between. This CDR3 spans 12 amino acids. Germline loops: CDR1 MDHEN, CDR2 SYDVKM. Written as DNA, the CDR3 is TGTGCCAGCAGGCACAGTTACTACGAGCAGTACTTC. It codes for CASRHSYYEQYF.

The chain uses TRBV7-3 and TRBJ2-1; possible D gene TRBD2, 5 bases. V was trimmed by 0 bases and J by 13 bases, leaving 13 bases between them. CDR1 and CDR2 from the germline V gene are SGHTA and FQGTGA. The CDR3 sequence is 13 residues long. For the CDR3, the DNA is TGTGCCAGCAGCTTAACGTCGGCGGGTGAACAGTTCTTC. It is translated as CASSLTSAGEQFF.

V is TRBV4-3 and J is TRBJ1-4; D gene ambiguous. The germline gives CDR1 LGHNA, CDR2 YSLEER. CDR3 length equals 15 residues. Trimming shortened V by 8 bases and J by 0 bases, and 13 bases separated the two germline ends. The CDR3 DNA reads TGCGCCAGCCGCGAAAGGTCCGCAACTAATGAAAAACTGTTTTTT. This gives the protein CASRERSATNEKLFF.

The gene calls are TRBV2 and TRBJ2-5; 10 positions match TRBD2. The CDR3 contains 16 residues. Losses at the gene ends were 6 bases for V and 4 bases for J; bases not matched to a gene: 11. Germline V gene data show CDR1 as SNHLY and CDR2 as FYNNEI. The CDR3 DNA reads TGTGCCAGCAGGATTAGCGGGGGGTCCCAGGGAGAGACCCAGTACTTC. Protein sequence: CASRISGGSQGETQYF. The variable domain in full, with the rest retrieved from reference TRBV2 and TRBJ2-5, is EPEVTQTPSHQVTQMGQEVILRCVPISNHLYFYWYRQILGQKVEFLVSFYNNEISEKSEIFDDQFSVERPDGSNFTLKIRSTKLEDSAMYFCASRISGGSQGETQYFGPGTRLLVL.

This chain uses TRBV29-1 with TRBJ2-3; TRBD2 agrees at 11 bases. Germline values: CDR1 SQVTM, CDR2 ANQGSEA. The CDR3 extends over 19 amino acids. V dropped 0 bases and J dropped 0; count of bases not matched to a gene: 11. The CDR3 is CSVEDGLAGGVASTDTQYF. In DNA, the CDR3 is TGCAGCGTTGAAGACGGCCTAGCGGGGGGCGTAGCTAGCACAGATACGCAGTATTTT.

This clonotype was counted once. The chain has TRBV12-3 or TRBV12-4 and TRBJ2-7; no clear D gene. The CDR3 covers 15 residues. V shed 1 base and J shed 3 bases, with 13 bases lying between them. Here the CDR3 DNA reads TGTGCCAGCAGTTTAGAGGGCGGCCAATACTACGAGCAGTACTTC. Translated: CASSLEGGQYYEQYF.

This chain links TRBV6-6 with TRBJ2-3; D gene ambiguous. The CDR3 runs to 11 residues. The V gene lost 8 bases and the J gene lost 6 bases, with 9 bases spanning the gap. The germline CDR1 and CDR2 sequences are MNHNY and SVGAGI (reference sequence). CDR3 residues: CASALGDTQYF. CDR3 coding DNA: TGTGCCAGCGCCCTAGGGGATACGCAGTATTTT.

The chain uses TRBV27 and TRBJ2-1; 10 positions agree with TRBD1. The CDR3 has 15 residues. The germline CDR1 and CDR2 sequences are MNHEY and SMNVEV (reference sequence). V shed 4 bases and J 7 bases; nucleotides not matched to a gene: 7. CDR3: CASSSGQGYGNEQFF. CDR3 sequence (DNA): TGTGCCAGCAGTTCGGGACAGGGGTACGGGAATGAGCAGTTCTTC.

This chain joins TRBV27 and TRBJ1-2; D possibly corresponds to TRBD1 (6 bases). V dropped 3 bases and J dropped 4 bases, with 9 bases sitting between them. Per germline, CDR1 MNHEY and CDR2 SMNVEV (reference sequence). The CDR3 consists of 13 residues. This CDR3 reads CASSLGAGYGYTF. CDR3 coding DNA: TGTGCCAGCAGTTTGGGGGCAGGCTATGGCTACACCTTC.

The chain uses TRBV5-4 and TRBJ1-2, with 9 bases identical to TRBD1. V lost 4 bases, J lost 4 bases, and 5 bases stayed unmatched. The germline CDR1 and CDR2 sequences are SGHNT and YYREEE (reference sequence). The CDR3 is made up of 14 amino acids. In nucleotides, the CDR3 is TGTGCCAGCAGCCCCGGACAGGGGTCCTATGGCTACACCTTC. Translated, it gives CASSPGQGSYGYTF. The full variable domain, completed using reference TRBV5-4 and TRBJ1-2, is ETGVTQSPTHLIKTRGQQVTLRCSSQSGHNTVSWYQQALGQGPQFIFQYYREEENGRGNFPPRFSGLQFPNYSSELNVNALELDDSALYLCASSPGQGSYGYTFGSGTRLTVV.

This clonotype was detected a few times. V usage is TRBV6-1 and J usage is TRBJ2-5; 7 bases align to TRBD2. There are 15 residues in the CDR3. V shed 7 bases and J 1 base; nucleotides not matched to a gene: 9. Germline-derived CDR1 and CDR2 are MNHNS and SASEGT. CDR3 bases: TGTGCCAGCACTAAGACTAGCCGCAGCCAAGAGACCCAGTACTTC. It yields the protein CASTKTSRSQETQYF.

This clonotype was detected once. The chain has TRBV20-1 and TRBJ2-7; 8 bases match TRBD2. With V trimmed by 1 base and J by 2 bases, 10 bases remained unmatched. CDR3 size: 16 residues. Germline V gene sequence: CDR1 DFQATT, CDR2 SNEGSKA (reference sequence). CDR3 DNA: TGCAGTGCTAGAGTCGGCGAGCGGGGGCTTCCCTACGAGCAGTACTTC. As protein: CSARVGERGLPYEQYF.

V gene TRBV29-1 combines with J gene TRBJ2-7; 9 nucleotides line up with TRBD1. V was pared by 7 bases and J by 6 bases, with 10 bases of the junction left unmatched. This CDR3 has 13 residues. Germline CDR1 SQVTM, CDR2 ANQGSEA. CDR3 amino acids: CSALDRGWVEQYF. The CDR3 DNA sequence: TGCAGCGCCCTAGACAGGGGGTGGGTCGAGCAGTACTTC.

The table lists this clonotype with a count of one. V gene TRBV7-9 combines with J gene TRBJ1-4, with D possibly TRBD1 on 6 matching bases. This CDR3 has 12 residues. From germline, CDR1 is SEHNR and CDR2 FQNEAQ (reference sequence). V dropped 7 bases and J dropped 8 bases, with 11 bases sitting between them. The CDR3 region has the DNA TGTGCCAGCACCCTGGGGGCGGAAAAACTGTTTTTT. Its translation: CASTLGAEKLFF. The variable domain in full, completed from reference TRBV7-9 and TRBJ1-4, reads DTGVSQNPRHKITKRGQNVTFRCDPISEHNRLYWYRQTLGQGPEFLTYFQNEAQLEKSRLLSDRFSAERPKGSFSTLEIQRTEQGDSAMYLCASTLGAEKLFFGSGTQLSVL.